The 22 T cell receptor beta chains listed next were all sequenced from one sample in a study of T-cell reconstitution after alpha-beta-depleted transplantation in children. The TCRbeta library was prepared with unique molecular identifiers. TCRdb re-called the PCR reads with MiXCR, one entry per CDR3 protein. The sample lists fewer than 550,000 distinct CDR3 sequences, 15% to 20% occurring once. The specimen was PBMCs, mostly from graft donor cells, collected 360 days after TCRalphabeta/CD19-depleted stem cell transplant. All receptors derive from a boy under two years old who had a stem cell transplant for Wiskott-Aldrich syndrome, so the T cells may come from the graft donor.

V is TRBV29-1 and J is TRBJ2-1; tentative D call: TRBD2 (6 bases). Per the germline V gene, CDR1 is SQVTM and CDR2 is ANQGSEA. This CDR3 comprises 14 residues. Trimming cost V 1 base and J 1 base, with 8 bases left between them. This CDR3 reads CSVEGGKSYNEQFF. The CDR3 coding sequence is TGCAGCGTTGAAGGCGGGAAGTCCTACAATGAGCAGTTCTTC.

This rearrangement joins TRBV6-1 to TRBJ2-1; a weak D match, TRBD1 (6 bases). The length of the CDR3 is 14 residues. Per the germline V gene, CDR1 is MNHNS and CDR2 is SASEGT. V was pared by 6 bases and J by 14 bases, with 23 bases between. The CDR3 here is CASRKRATQGSEFF. The CDR3 nucleotides read TGTGCCAGCAGGAAACGGGCTACCCAGGGGTCGGAGTTCTTC.

The chain has TRBV18 and TRBJ1-1; tentative D call: TRBD1 (6 bases). Trimming took 3 bases from V and 1 from J, leaving 9 bases between them. The CDR3 loop spans 14 amino acids. Germline V gene lookup returns CDR1 KGHSH and CDR2 LQKENI. The CDR3 region is CASSPATGNTEAFF. The CDR3 region has the DNA TGTGCCAGCTCACCCGCGACAGGGAACACTGAAGCTTTCTTT.

This clonotype came up a few times. CDR3 DNA sequence: TGTGCCAGCAGTCCGACAGGGTGGGCATACGAGCAGTACTTC. Translation: CASSPTGWAYEQYF. The chain has TRBV27 and TRBJ2-7; TRBD1 agrees at 7 bases. With 5 bases clipped from V and 4 bases from J, the junction kept 8 bases outside the gene matches. This CDR3 has 14 residues. The germline CDR1 and CDR2 sequences are MNHEY and SMNVEV (reference sequence).

The rearrangement uses TRBV15 and TRBJ1-2; D is ambiguous. CDR1 and CDR2 from the germline V gene are LNHNV and YYDKDF (reference sequence). V shed 0 bases and J shed 2 bases, with 10 bases lying between them. The length of the CDR3 is 15 residues. CDR3 coding DNA: TGTGCCACCAGCAGAGATCCGACCGCGAACTATGGCTACACCTTC. Translating it yields CATSRDPTANYGYTF.

This clonotype was seen more than once but under ten times. The genes are TRBV5-1 and TRBJ2-7; D might be TRBD1 (5 bases). V lost 3 bases, J lost 6 bases, and 13 bases lay in between. In germline, CDR1 is SGHRS, CDR2 YFSETQ. This CDR3 is 13 amino acids long. The CDR3 DNA reads TGCGCCAGCAGCTCTTTTTTGGGGCTCGAGCAGTACTTC. Protein product: CASSSFLGLEQYF. The complete variable domain, with remaining parts taken from reference TRBV5-1 and TRBJ2-7, reads KAGVTQTPRYLIKTRGQQVTLSCSPISGHRSVSWYQQTPGQGLQFLFEYFSETQRNKGNFPGRFSGRQFSNSRSEMNVSTLELGDSALYLCASSSFLGLEQYFGPGTRLTVT.

The V gene is TRBV24-1, the J gene TRBJ2-3, with D possibly TRBD1 on 6 matching bases. Trimming removed 4 bases from V and 2 bases from J, with 12 bases in between. The CDR3 is made up of 15 amino acids. Germline CDR1 is KGHDR and CDR2 is SFDVKD. The CDR3 DNA reads TGTGCCACCAGTGACTCAGGGGACCACACAGATACGCAGTATTTT. This codes for CATSDSGDHTDTQYF.

The V and J genes are TRBV6-5 and TRBJ2-5; 7 bases are shared with TRBD2. CDR3 size: 15 residues. V gave up 4 bases and J gave up 5 bases; unmatched junction bases: 10. The germline V gene has CDR1 MNHEY and CDR2 SVGAGI. The CDR3 is CASSSLTSRGETQYF. CDR3 nucleotide sequence: TGTGCCAGCAGTTCCCTGACTAGCAGAGGGGAGACCCAGTACTTC.

This clonotype was detected only a few times. The chain couples TRBV6-5 to TRBJ2-3; 15 nucleotides agree with TRBD2. The V gene end was trimmed by 6 bases and the J gene end by 4 bases; junction bases not matched to a gene: 11. The CDR3 spans 18 residues. Per germline, CDR1 MNHEY and CDR2 SVGAGI. CDR3 DNA sequence: TGTGCCAGCAGCTACCGACGAGGGACTAGCGGGAGGCCAGATACGCAGTATTTT. This encodes CASSYRRGTSGRPDTQYF.

The chain uses TRBV27 and TRBJ2-1; TRBD1 might be the D (6 bases). CDR3 length equals 16 residues. V was cut by 4 bases and J by 5 bases, with 18 bases left in between. Per the germline V gene, CDR1 is MNHEY and CDR2 is SMNVEV (reference sequence). CDR3 nucleotides: TGTGCCAGCAGTTCCCCCGGGACCAGGGGTAACAATGAGCAGTTCTTC. The encoded protein is CASSSPGTRGNNEQFF.

This clonotype was found a few times. The rearrangement uses TRBV7-8 and TRBJ2-3, with 8 bases that match TRBD2. Germline V gene lookup returns CDR1 SGHVS and CDR2 FQNEAQ. Trimming removed 1 base from V and 1 base from J; junction bases left unmatched: 7. The CDR3 covers 17 residues. CDR3 sequence (DNA): TGTGCCAGCAGCTTAGGCGTCGGGGGGGCGGGCACAGATACGCAGTATTTT. Amino acid sequence: CASSLGVGGAGTDTQYF.

The chain carries TRBV15 and TRBJ2-5; D unclear. V lost 1 base, J lost 5 bases, and 8 bases lay in between. This CDR3 region has 13 residues. Germline lookup yields CDR1 LNHNV and CDR2 YYDKDF (reference sequence). The CDR3 DNA reads as TGTGCCACCAGCAGAGGGCTAGGGGAGACCCAGTACTTC. Translated: CATSRGLGETQYF.

This clonotype was seen a handful of times. This chain connects TRBV24-1 to TRBJ2-5, with 7 positions matching TRBD1. Germline values: CDR1 KGHDR, CDR2 SFDVKD. The CDR3 runs to 16 residues. V lost 4 bases to trimming and J lost 4 bases; unmatched junction nucleotides: 11. This CDR3 reads CATSDPTGLKGETQYF. The DNA of the CDR3 is TGTGCCACCAGTGACCCGACAGGGCTGAAAGGAGAGACCCAGTACTTC.

The V gene is TRBV5-1, the J gene TRBJ2-1; D may be TRBD2 (5 bases). V gave up 4 bases and J gave up 4 bases, with 12 bases separating them. The CDR3 is made up of 14 amino acids. In germline, CDR1 is SGHRS, CDR2 YFSETQ. As DNA, the CDR3 is TGCGCCAGCAGCCCCCAACTAGTTTACAATGAGCAGTTCTTC. Translating it yields CASSPQLVYNEQFF.

The chain employs TRBV18 and TRBJ2-6; 8 nucleotides agree with TRBD1. The CDR3 length is 17 residues. In germline, CDR1 is KGHSH, CDR2 LQKENI. The V and J ends lost 4 bases and 2 bases, in that order; junction bases with no gene match: 7. The CDR3, as DNA: TGTGCCAGCTCACAATACAGGGGGGCACCTGGGGCCAACGTCCTGACTTTC. Protein: CASSQYRGAPGANVLTF.

This clonotype occurred many times. The CDR3 region is CASSEGQGNLADTQYF. The CDR3 nucleotides are TGCGCCAGCAGTGAAGGACAGGGGAACTTGGCAGATACGCAGTATTTT. The chain couples TRBV10-2 to TRBJ2-3; 9 bases agree with TRBD1. The CDR3 is 16 residues long. CDR1 is WSHSY, CDR2 SAAADI, per germline. V lost 3 bases, J lost 4 bases, and 8 bases stayed unmatched.

This clonotype was seen only a few times. V gene TRBV9 combines with J gene TRBJ2-7; TRBD2 aligns across 9 bases. CDR1 and CDR2 from the germline V gene are SGDLS and YYNGEE. V was clipped by 0 bases and J by 0 bases; unmatched bases: 1. CDR3 length equals 15 residues. The CDR3 coding sequence is TGTGCCAGCAGCGTAGGACTAGCGGACTCCTACGAGCAGTACTTC. This translates into CASSVGLADSYEQYF.

This clonotype was picked up a small number of times. The chain links TRBV20-1 to TRBJ2-7; 10 nucleotides align to TRBD1. This CDR3 comprises 14 residues. Germline CDR1 and CDR2: DFQATT and SNEGSKA (reference sequence). With 5 bases clipped from V and 0 bases from J, the junction kept 4 bases outside the gene matches. The CDR3 loop reads CSAWDRGGSYEQYF. CDR3 DNA: TGCAGTGCTTGGGACAGGGGAGGCTCCTACGAGCAGTACTTC.

This clonotype occurred a few times. This chain's CDR3 is CSARVAGPYEQYF. The CDR3 DNA reads TGCAGTGCTAGAGTCGCGGGTCCGTACGAGCAGTACTTC. The chain uses TRBV20-1 and TRBJ2-7; D perhaps matches TRBD2 (5 bases). Trimming pared 1 base from V and 4 bases from J, leaving 11 bases between. Germline CDR1 reads DFQATT; CDR2 reads SNEGSKA (reference sequence). The CDR3 contains 13 residues.

The rearrangement uses TRBV7-2 and TRBJ2-7; 10 bases align to TRBD2. Unmatched junction bases numbered 2, after V lost 3 bases and J lost 0 bases. The V gene's germline CDR1 is SGHTA and CDR2 FQGNSA. The CDR3 runs 15 residues. The CDR3 spells CASSFSSGSSYEQYF. CDR3 sequence (DNA): TGTGCCAGCAGCTTCTCTAGCGGGAGCTCCTACGAGCAGTACTTC.

This clonotype was counted many times. V usage is TRBV29-1 and J usage is TRBJ2-5; 10 bases align to TRBD1. The CDR3 is 14 amino acids. Germline values: CDR1 SQVTM, CDR2 ANQGSEA. V dropped 5 bases and J dropped 6; count of bases not matched to a gene: 9. CDR3: CSVSTRQGAKTQYF. The DNA of the CDR3 is TGCAGCGTTTCCACAAGACAGGGGGCGAAGACCCAGTACTTC.

This clonotype was counted only a few times. V usage is TRBV5-1 and J usage is TRBJ1-5; D not resolved. CDR1 is SGHRS, CDR2 YFSETQ, per germline. Trimming shortened V by 0 bases and J by 0 bases, and 7 bases separated the two germline ends. The CDR3 is 15 residues long. CDR3 bases: TGCGCCAGCAGCTTGGAAGGGAATAGCAATCAGCCCCAGCATTTT. This encodes CASSLEGNSNQPQHF.